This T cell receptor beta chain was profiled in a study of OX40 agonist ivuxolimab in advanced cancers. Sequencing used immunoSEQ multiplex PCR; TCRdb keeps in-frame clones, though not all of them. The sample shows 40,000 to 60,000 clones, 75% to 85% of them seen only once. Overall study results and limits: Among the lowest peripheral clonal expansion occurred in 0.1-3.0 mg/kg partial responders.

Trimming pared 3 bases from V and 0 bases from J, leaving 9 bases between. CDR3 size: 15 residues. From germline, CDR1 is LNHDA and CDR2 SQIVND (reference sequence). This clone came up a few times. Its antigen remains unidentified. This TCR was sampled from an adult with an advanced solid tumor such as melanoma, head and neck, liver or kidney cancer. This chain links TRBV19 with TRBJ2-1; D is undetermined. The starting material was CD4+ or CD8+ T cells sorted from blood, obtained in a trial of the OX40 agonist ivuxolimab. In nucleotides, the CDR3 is TGTGCCAGTAGTATTGGAACCAGCTCCTACAATGAGCAGTTCTTC. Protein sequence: CASSIGTSSYNEQFF.